Given below is one TCR beta chain in context. Its antigen is unidentified. The data derive from a study of somatic mutations in cytotoxic T cells in rheumatoid arthritis. Study observations and caveats: A largest CD8+ clone above 20% of CD8+ cells occurred in about an eighth of the roughly 65 patients.

Per the germline V gene, CDR1 is LNHNV and CDR2 is YYDKDF (reference sequence). The CDR3 is 14 amino acids. The V end was cut by 1 base, the J end by 2 bases, with 9 bases between. Repertoires were generated with immunoSEQ multiplex PCR, while TCRdb's copy carries only in-frame clones and drops some. The sample yields 25,000 to 35,000 clones, about 87% seen once. The sequencing sample was made of CD8+ T cells sorted from blood. The chain employs TRBV15 and TRBJ2-7; D gene unclear. The TCR originated in an adult with rheumatoid arthritis. CDR3 sequence reads: CATSRGDFPYEQYF. The CDR3 region has the DNA TGTGCCACCAGCAGAGGTGACTTCCCCTACGAGCAGTACTTC.